The next 21 T cell receptor beta chains were all read from a single sample in a study of cytomegalovirus exposure and HLA in healthy donors. The study ran its PCR with 60 Vbeta and 13 Jbeta primers. Method: immunoSEQ multiplex PCR; TCRdb's copy keeps in-frame clones and lacks some. The sample records around 150,000 clones, over 55% being singletons. Specimen: PBMCs. All receptors derive from a man aged 40-55 years in good health and CMV-seronegative.

The chain uses TRBV5-6 and TRBJ1-1; no clear D. The CDR3 extends over 15 amino acids. Trimming removed 4 bases at V and 2 bases at J, with 15 bases between. Germline V gives CDR1 SGHDT, CDR2 YYEEEE. CDR3 in amino acids: CASSLLRYINTEAFF. CDR3 in DNA: TGTGCCAGCAGCCTACTCAGGTACATTAACACTGAAGCTTTCTTT. Combining the CDR3 with reference TRBV5-6 and TRBJ1-1 gives the whole variable domain DAGVTQSPTHLIKTRGQQVTLRCSPKSGHDTVSWYQQALGQGPQFIFQYYEEEERQRGNFPDRFSGHQFPNYSSELNVNALLLGDSALYLCASSLLRYINTEAFFGQGTRLTVV.

The chain recombines TRBV2 with TRBJ2-7; D may be TRBD1 (6 bases). There are 15 residues in the CDR3. Germline V lookup: CDR1 SNHLY, CDR2 FYNNEI. Trimming removed 6 bases at V and 5 bases at J, with 20 bases between. This CDR3 is CASRQGSWGRDEQYF. Here the CDR3 DNA reads TGTGCCAGCAGACAAGGGAGCTGGGGGCGCGACGAGCAGTACTTC.

This clone was counted between two and nine times. The chain uses TRBV19 and TRBJ2-7; D is possibly TRBD2 (5 bases). The CDR3 covers 14 residues. The V end lost 2 bases, the J end lost 0 bases, and 8 bases lay between the germline ends. Looked up from germline, CDR1 is LNHDA and CDR2 is SQIVND (reference sequence). CDR3 protein: CASSIRRSSYEQYF. The CDR3 DNA reads TGTGCCAGTAGTATACGGAGGAGCTCCTACGAGCAGTACTTC.

The chain uses TRBV28 and TRBJ2-7; possible D gene TRBD2, 5 bases. The V end lost 4 bases, the J end lost 0 bases, and 10 bases lay between the germline ends. From germline, CDR1 is MDHEN and CDR2 SYDVKM. The length of the CDR3 is 14 residues. The CDR3 region is CASSYRGSSYEQYF. The CDR3 DNA sequence: TGTGCCAGCAGTTACCGGGGTAGCTCCTACGAGCAGTACTTC.

The rearrangement uses TRBV6-5 and TRBJ2-3, with D maybe TRBD2 (6 bases). This CDR3 is built from 15 residues. Germline assignment: CDR1 MNHEY and CDR2 SVGAGI. V lost 6 bases, J lost 3 bases, and 16 bases lay in between. CDR3 in amino acids: CASSKLADPTDTQYF. Written as DNA, the CDR3 is TGTGCCAGCAGCAAACTAGCAGACCCTACAGATACGCAGTATTTT.

Written as DNA, the CDR3 is TGTGCCAGCAGAATCCGGGACAGGGGGATGAATACGCAGTATTTT. Translation: CASRIRDRGMNTQYF. The chain employs TRBV28 and TRBJ2-3; TRBD1 agrees at 11 bases. Germline V gives CDR1 MDHEN, CDR2 SYDVKM. The CDR3 runs to 15 residues. J gave up 7 bases and V 6 bases, and 9 bases lay outside the gene matches.

The chain couples TRBV30 to TRBJ1-5; D call uncertain. Trimming shortened V by 2 bases and J by 12 bases, and 11 bases separated the two germline ends. The germline V gene has CDR1 GTSNPN and CDR2 SVGIG (reference sequence). The CDR3 contains 11 residues. CDR3 sequence reads: CAWSRGEFQHF. CDR3 DNA sequence: TGTGCCTGGAGTCGCGGGGAATTCCAGCATTTT. Based on the CDR3 plus reference TRBV30 and TRBJ1-5, the full variable domain is SQTIHQWPATLVQPVGSPLSLECTVEGTSNPNLYWYRQAAGRGLQLLFYSVGIGQISSEVPQNLSASRPQDRQFILSSKKLLLSDSGFYLCAWSRGEFQHFGDGTRLSIL.

The rearrangement joins TRBV10-3 to TRBJ1-5, with a tentative D call TRBD1 (6 bases). The V gene's germline CDR1 is ENHRY and CDR2 SYGVKD. Trimming took 0 bases from V and 10 from J, leaving 13 bases between them. This CDR3 has 14 amino acids. The CDR3 coding sequence is TGTGCCATCAGTGAGTCAGGGACATTTCAACCCCAGCATTTT. It yields the protein CAISESGTFQPQHF.

This clone was picked up a small number of times. The chain couples TRBV12-5 to TRBJ2-7, with 15 bases matching TRBD2. The trim removed 0 bases at V and 6 bases at J, leaving 15 bases unmatched. The CDR3 contains 20 residues. Germline V gene sequence: CDR1 LGHNT, CDR2 FRNRAP. DNA for the CDR3: TGTGCTAGTGGTTTGGTACCGCGCATGGGACTAGCGGGAGGCTCGCTCGAGCAGTACTTC. Residues: CASGLVPRMGLAGGSLEQYF. The full variable domain, completed using reference TRBV12-5 and TRBJ2-7, is DARVTQTPRHKVTEMGQEVTMRCQPILGHNTVFWYRQTMMQGLELLAYFRNRAPLDDSGMPKDRFSAEMPDATLATLKIQPSEPRDSAVYFCASGLVPRMGLAGGSLEQYFGPGTRLTVT.

This rearrangement joins TRBV29-1 to TRBJ2-3; D is perhaps TRBD1 (6 bases). This CDR3 is built from 14 residues. CDR1 and CDR2 from the germline V gene are SQVTM and ANQGSEA. V was clipped by 6 bases and J by 4 bases, with 17 bases between them. CDR3 protein: CSVDTGFIPDTQYF. The CDR3 region has the DNA TGCAGCGTGGATACAGGGTTTATCCCAGATACGCAGTATTTT.

This chain links TRBV6-1 with TRBJ2-5, with D unclear. Trimming removed 6 bases at V and 2 bases at J, with 13 bases between. There are 14 residues in the CDR3. Germline V gene data show CDR1 as MNHNS and CDR2 as SASEGT. Here the CDR3 reads CASRGSLIQETQYF. The CDR3 DNA sequence: TGTGCCAGCAGGGGCAGCCTAATACAAGAGACCCAGTACTTC.

This chain joins TRBV6-5 and TRBJ1-2; no clear D gene. The CDR3 loop spans 13 amino acids. From germline, CDR1 is MNHEY and CDR2 SVGAGI. Trimming removed 3 bases from V and 9 bases from J, with 14 bases in between. CDR3 residues: CASSYSRSFSYTF. The CDR3 DNA reads as TGTGCCAGCAGTTATTCGCGGAGTTTTAGCTACACCTTC.

J is TRBJ1-4 and V is TRBV6-5; 7 nucleotides align to TRBD1. V shed 4 bases, J shed 5 bases, and the junction held 4 bases outside the gene matches. Germline CDR1 MNHEY, CDR2 SVGAGI. The CDR3 sequence is 14 residues long. The CDR3 sequence: CASSFKGQNEKLFF. In nucleotides, the CDR3 is TGTGCCAGCAGTTTCAAGGGACAGAATGAAAAACTGTTTTTT.

This sequence joins TRBV6-1 and TRBJ2-2; D may be TRBD1 (7 bases). V was cut by 6 bases and J by 8 bases, with 19 bases left in between. Germline CDR1 and CDR2: MNHNS and SASEGT. The CDR3 consists of 15 residues. The CDR3 DNA is TGTGCCAGCAGCCCACTGGCAGGGGGGTCGGGGGAGCTGTTTTTT. It codes for CASSPLAGGSGELFF.

The chain joins TRBV2 to TRBJ2-3; possible D gene TRBD2, 7 bases. The CDR3 runs 15 residues. Germline V gives CDR1 SNHLY, CDR2 FYNNEI. Trimming cost V 8 bases and J 1 base, with 16 bases left between them. The CDR3, as DNA: TGTGCCAGCCGATCCTGGGGGGGCCGCACAGATACGCAGTATTTT. Amino acid sequence: CASRSWGGRTDTQYF.

The chain carries TRBV25-1 and TRBJ2-3; the D gene is possibly TRBD1 (6 bases). Germline assignment: CDR1 MGHDK and CDR2 SYGVNS. The CDR3 is 17 residues long. With 4 bases removed from V and 2 bases from J, the gap between germline ends came to 19 bases. DNA for the CDR3: TGTGCCAGCAGTGCAACTACAGGGATCGGGTCCACAGATACGCAGTATTTT. Translation gives CASSATTGIGSTDTQYF.

This clone was detected only a few times. V usage is TRBV27 and J usage is TRBJ1-5, with 8 bases that match TRBD1. Trimming removed 2 bases from V and 1 base from J; junction bases left unmatched: 10. The CDR3 has 18 residues. In germline, CDR1 is MNHEY, CDR2 SMNVEV (reference sequence). This CDR3 is CASSLKVPTGVSNQPQHF. In nucleotides, the CDR3 is TGTGCCAGCAGTTTAAAGGTCCCGACAGGGGTGAGCAATCAGCCCCAGCATTTT.

The chain employs TRBV11-2 and TRBJ1-1, with D hard to call. Germline CDR1 is SGHAT and CDR2 is FQNNGV. CDR3 length: 16 amino acids. V was trimmed by 1 base and J by 0 bases, leaving 12 bases between them. The CDR3 sequence: CASSLVQLTVNTEAFF. The CDR3 DNA reads TGTGCCAGCAGCTTAGTTCAGCTGACTGTGAACACTGAAGCTTTCTTT.

The rearrangement uses TRBV6-1 and TRBJ1-1, with 7 bases identical to TRBD1. Germline V gene data show CDR1 as MNHNS and CDR2 as SASEGT. CDR3 length: 13 residues. The trim removed 2 bases at V and 10 bases at J, leaving 7 bases unmatched. CDR3 coding DNA: TGTGCCAGCAGTGAATCAGGGGGGCTACGAGCTTTCTTT. This sequence encodes CASSESGGLRAFF.

The J gene is TRBJ2-7, the V gene TRBV25-1; a weak D match, TRBD2 (8 bases). Germline assignment: CDR1 MGHDK and CDR2 SYGVNS. This CDR3 has 16 residues. V was cut by 0 bases and J by 4 bases, with 16 bases left in between. CDR3 residues: CASSEYTGRGLYEQYF. DNA of the CDR3: TGTGCCAGCAGTGAATATACCGGGAGGGGGCTATACGAGCAGTACTTC.

The sample holds one count of this clone. The chain couples TRBV5-1 to TRBJ1-2, with D possibly TRBD1 on 5 matching bases. V lost 0 bases to trimming and J lost 3 bases, with 9 bases between them. This CDR3 spans 14 amino acids. CDR1 and CDR2 from the germline V gene are SGHRS and YFSETQ. In nucleotides, the CDR3 is TGCGCCAGCAGCTTGGGGACGGGGGACTATGGCTACACCTTC. The encoded protein is CASSLGTGDYGYTF.